Listed below are T cell receptor beta chains from one sample, sequenced in a study of post-analysis software for immune sequencing data. Using its own MiXCR run on the PCR reads, TCRdb lists one record per CDR3 protein. The table shows about 460,000 distinct CDR3 sequences, with under 55% occurring only once. Material: blood. The receptor set was obtained from a girl aged 5 to 17 with multiple sclerosis. The CDR3 runs from the conserved cysteine through the conserved F or W. A D gene is named only where the DNA matches it firmly. Only part of the rows carry a size: once, few, many, or a class if the clone is expanded.

clone_size	cdr3_length	v_call	j_call	d_call	cdr3_nt	cdr3_aa
-	14	TRBV10-3	TRBJ1-4	TRBD1	TGTGCCATCAAAGGGACAGGGGGTGGCGAAAAACTGTTTTTT	CAIKGTGGGEKLFF
few	15	TRBV12-3/TRBV12-4	TRBJ1-4	-	TGTGCCAGCAATACACAGGGTCCAACTAATGAAAAACTGTTTTTT	CASNTQGPTNEKLFF
few	13	TRBV27	TRBJ2-7	TRBD1	TGTGCCAGCAGTATACGGACAGGGAACGAGCAGTACTTC	CASSIRTGNEQYF
few	17	TRBV7-3	TRBJ2-1	TRBD1	TGTGCCAGCAGCATACAGGGACAGGGGGCTGAGTACAATGAGCAGTTCTTC	CASSIQGQGAEYNEQFF
-	16	TRBV10-3	TRBJ2-5	-	TGTGCCATCAGTGAGCCTGTGGGACGGAGCCAAGAGACCCAGTACTTC	CAISEPVGRSQETQYF
-	19	TRBV12-3/TRBV12-4	TRBJ2-3	TRBD2	TGTGCCAGCAGTTTATGGGGGTCTAGCGGAGGGGATCTCACAGATACGCAGTATTTT	CASSLWGSSGGDLTDTQYF
few	14	TRBV28	TRBJ2-7	-	TGTGCCAGCAGTCCAGGGCTCCGGACGGTCGAGCAGTACTTC	CASSPGLRTVEQYF
-	19	TRBV28	TRBJ2-1	TRBD2	TGTGCCAGCAGTCTCGAACAAGGGCTAGCGGGAGCTATTTACAATGAGCAGTTCTTC	CASSLEQGLAGAIYNEQFF
few	15	TRBV28	TRBJ1-2	-	TGTGCCAGCAGTTCTGGTGGGGGCCAATCGGCCGGCTACACCTTC	CASSSGGGQSAGYTF
once	14	TRBV15	TRBJ1-6	-	TGTGCCACCAGCAGGGGTGTAAATAATTCACCCCTCCACTTT	CATSRGVNNSPLHF
few	14	TRBV5-1	TRBJ2-7	TRBD1	TGCGCCAGCAGCACAGCCACAGGGGGGTACGAGCAGTGCTTC	CASSTATGGYEQCF